This TCR beta chain was identified in a study of identical twins. In this sample, this clonotype turned up many times. TCRdb redid the calling of the 5' RACE reads with MiXCR, one entry per CDR3 protein. The sample lists about 100,000 distinct CDR3 sequences, just under 6% occurring once. The V gene's germline CDR1 is MDHEN and CDR2 SYDVKM. The ends were cut back, 1 base at V and 0 bases at J, with 10 bases in the middle. The CDR3 length is 16 residues. The sample was memory T cells sorted from blood. The V gene is TRBV28, the J gene TRBJ1-5; D uncertain. This TCR came from a woman between 50 and 59 years old in good health. The CDR3 loop reads CASSLSGEGSNQPQHF. CDR3 in DNA: TGTGCCAGCAGTTTATCGGGTGAGGGTAGCAATCAGCCCCAGCATTTT. The full variable domain, in which reference TRBV28 and TRBJ1-5 provide the parts outside the CDR3, is DVKVTQSSRYLVKRTGEKVFLECVQDMDHENMFWYRQDPGLGLRLIYFSYDVKMKEKGDIPEGYSVSREKKERFSLILESASTNQTSMYLCASSLSGEGSNQPQHFGDGTRLSIL.